This record covers a single T cell receptor beta chain. The data were taken from a study of T cell changes during pregnancy in multiple sclerosis. From germline, CDR1 is SGDLS and CDR2 YYNGEE. The CDR3 loop spans 16 amino acids. Trimming removed 3 bases at V and 4 bases at J, with 14 bases between. Measured with immunoSEQ multiplex PCR; TCRdb has only the in-frame clones, and not every one. The sample includes about 120,000 clones, approximately 93% seen only once; the top ten take 6.2%. The gene calls are TRBV9 and TRBJ2-6; maybe TRBD2 (5 bases). The sample consisted of peripheral blood, taken before pregnancy. The receptor comes from a female donor with multiple sclerosis, enrolled in a pregnancy study. The CDR3 region has the DNA TGTGCCAGCAGCGGAGGGCCTTCGTCCGGGGCCAACGTCCTGACTTTC. Translation: CASSGGPSSGANVLTF.